This T cell receptor beta chain was found in a study of T cell repertoires in cytomegalovirus infection. Study summary: TCR beta signatures that were public indicated CMV infection and matching HLA type.

A word on this clonotype: The target antigen is unknown.

TCRdb re-analysed the reads in MiXCR, keeping a single row per CDR3 protein. The sample contains 510,000 or so distinct CDR3 sequences, less than 30% of which appear only once. Trimming stripped 3 bases from V and 5 bases from J, with 14 bases between. Germline CDR1 is LNHDA and CDR2 is SQIVND (reference sequence). The CDR3 is 15 residues long. Overall study findings and caveats: Cumulative frequency of public TCR beta families picked out carriers of CMV plus the relevant HLA. The study found HLA-C-restricted CMV-specific TCR beta clonotypes dominating the ex vivo response.

The rearrangement links TRBV19 to TRBJ2-1; possible D gene TRBD1, 6 bases. The sample consisted of PBMCs. The TCR comes from a human donor in good health (CMV status not recorded). Some clones in this sample may be carry-over from other donors' samples. The CDR3 protein is CASSILDSNNNEQFF. The DNA for the CDR3 is TGTGCCAGTAGTATTTTGGACAGCAACAACAATGAGCAGTTCTTC. The full variable domain, completed using reference TRBV19 and TRBJ2-1, is DGGITQSPKYLFRKEGQNVTLSCEQNLNHDAMYWYRQDPGQGLRLIYYSQIVNDFQKGDIAEGYSVSREKKESFPLTVTSAQKNPTAFYLCASSILDSNNNEQFFGPGTRLTVL.